The 5 T cell receptor beta chains below come from one sample, sequenced in a study of cytomegalovirus exposure and HLA in healthy donors. The PCR used 60 Vbeta and 13 Jbeta primers. Data came from immunoSEQ multiplex PCR; TCRdb stores just in-frame clones and leaves some out. This sample has some 140,000 clones, with approximately 80% found just once. The sample comprised PBMCs. The receptors were gathered from a woman between 45 and 60 years old in good health and CMV-seropositive.

This clone was counted at least ten times. This chain joins TRBV28 and TRBJ1-3; D gene unclear. The germline V and J ends were trimmed by 6 bases and 2 bases, with 17 bases remaining between them. The CDR3 length is 16 residues. Looked up from germline, CDR1 is MDHEN and CDR2 is SYDVKM. CDR3 coding DNA: TGTGCCAGCAGCCAACGACTGGGGAGGACTGGAAACACCATATATTTT. Its protein product is CASSQRLGRTGNTIYF.

The chain carries TRBV6-4 and TRBJ1-2, with D perhaps TRBD1 (6 bases). This CDR3 contains 18 residues. The ends were cut back, 3 bases at V and 0 bases at J, with 20 bases in the middle. CDR1 is MRHNA, CDR2 SNTAGT, per germline. The CDR3 sequence is CASSELRYPGAANYGYTF. DNA of the CDR3: TGTGCCAGCAGTGAGCTACGCTACCCAGGGGCGGCTAACTATGGCTACACCTTC.

This rearrangement joins TRBV5-8 to TRBJ1-2; D call uncertain. The CDR3 sequence is 12 residues long. V lost 2 bases, J lost 5 bases, and 7 bases lay in between. The germline gives CDR1 SGHTS, CDR2 YDEGEE. The CDR3 spells CASSFTGYGYTF. Written as DNA, the CDR3 is TGTGCCAGCAGCTTCACGGGTTATGGCTACACCTTC.

The gene calls are TRBV4-1 and TRBJ2-1; perhaps TRBD1 as D (6 bases). Trimming took 4 bases from V and 16 from J, leaving 32 bases between them. CDR1 MGHRA and CDR2 YSYEKL come from the germline V gene. This CDR3 contains 17 residues. CDR3 nucleotides: TGCGCCAGCAGCCGAAAAACGACCGGGACACCTGAAATGTATCGATTCTTC. Translated, it gives CASSRKTTGTPEMYRFF.

The V call is TRBV29-1, the J call TRBJ1-1; TRBD1 might be the D (6 bases). The CDR3 is 14 amino acids. Germline V gene data show CDR1 as SQVTM and CDR2 as ANQGSEA. Trimming shortened V by 6 bases and J by 3 bases, and 17 bases separated the two germline ends. The CDR3 here is CSVNRGGAYTEAFF. Here the CDR3 DNA reads TGCAGCGTCAACCGGGGGGGGGCTTACACTGAAGCTTTCTTT. Variable domain in full (rest from reference TRBV29-1 and TRBJ1-1): SAVISQKPSRDICQRGTSLTIQCQVDSQVTMMFWYRQQPGQSLTLIATANQGSEATYESGFVIDKFPISRPNLTFSTLTVSNMSPEDSSIYLCSVNRGGAYTEAFFGQGTRLTVV.